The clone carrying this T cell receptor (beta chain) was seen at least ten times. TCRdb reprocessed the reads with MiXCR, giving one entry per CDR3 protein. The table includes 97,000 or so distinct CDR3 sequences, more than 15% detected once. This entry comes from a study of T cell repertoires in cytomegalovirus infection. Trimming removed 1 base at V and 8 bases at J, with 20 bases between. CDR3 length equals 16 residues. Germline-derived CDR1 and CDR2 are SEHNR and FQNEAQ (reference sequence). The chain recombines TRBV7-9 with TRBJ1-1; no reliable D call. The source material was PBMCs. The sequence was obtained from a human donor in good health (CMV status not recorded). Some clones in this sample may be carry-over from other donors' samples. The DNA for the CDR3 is TGTGCCAGCAGCTTAGGGCGGGGATTTGGGCTGCCCGAAGCTTTCTTT. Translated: CASSLGRGFGLPEAFF.